Following are 24 T cell receptor beta chains from one sample sequenced in a study of molecular identifiers for immune sequencing clone quantification. TCRdb used MiXCR to reprocess the PCR reads, holding one entry per CDR3 protein. This sample carries more than 70,000 distinct CDR3 sequences, roughly 23% of them seen once, and the ten largest clones take about 1%. Source material: naive CD8+ T cells from blood, with Jurkat cell RNA spiked in. Subset described: FACS-sorted CD8+CD4-CCR7+CD45RA+ naive T cells. These TCRs come from a human donor in good health. Some libraries in this study had Jurkat cell RNA spiked in.

In its sample, this clonotype was seen many times. The genes are TRBV4-3 and TRBJ2-1; weak D call: TRBD2 (5 bases). In germline, CDR1 is LGHNA, CDR2 YSLEER. The length of the CDR3 is 15 residues. The germline V and J ends were trimmed by 3 bases and 9 bases, with 18 bases remaining between them. This CDR3 is CASSHEMRENREQFF. Here the CDR3 DNA reads TGCGCCAGCAGCCATGAGATGAGGGAAAACCGTGAGCAGTTCTTC.

With respect to this clonotype: A much bigger clone sits one base away, suggesting this may be a read error. This chain joins TRBV20-1 and TRBJ2-7, with 7 bases aligning to TRBD1. The length of the CDR3 is 15 residues. Germline V gene data show CDR1 as DFQATT and CDR2 as SNEGSKA (reference sequence). The DNA for the CDR3 is TGCAGTGCTAGAGAATCCGGACAGGCCGACTACGAGCGGTACTTC. Protein product: CSARESGQADYERYF.

This clonotype was counted ten times or more. The chain links TRBV27 to TRBJ2-5; D may be TRBD1 or TRBD2 (5 bases each). CDR1 and CDR2 from the germline V gene are MNHEY and SMNVEV (reference sequence). The CDR3 totals 15 residues. V was cut by 1 base and J by 3 bases, with 12 bases left in between. The CDR3 DNA is TGTGCCAGCAGTTTATGGAACGGGGCCGAAGAGACCCAGTACTTC. The encoded protein is CASSLWNGAEETQYF.

A few counts support this clonotype. The V gene is TRBV27, the J gene TRBJ2-7; 8 positions match TRBD1. This CDR3 has 16 amino acids. Losses at the gene ends were 5 bases for V and 4 bases for J; bases not matched to a gene: 13. CDR1 is MNHEY and CDR2 is SMNVEV in the germline V gene (reference sequence). CDR3 nucleotides: TGTGCCAGCAGTCTAAGCGAACCGGGACAGGCGTACGAGCAGTACTTC. Residues: CASSLSEPGQAYEQYF.

There are a few counts of this clonotype. This chain connects TRBV28 to TRBJ2-1; 10 positions match TRBD2. The ends lost 2 bases at V and 2 bases at J; junction bases unmatched: 0. Germline assignment: CDR1 MDHEN and CDR2 SYDVKM. CDR3 size: 15 residues. CDR3 bases: TGTGCCAGCAGTTTAGGGACTAGCGCCTACAATGAGCAGTTCTTC. This translates into CASSLGTSAYNEQFF.

This chain links TRBV4-3 with TRBJ2-3; D may be TRBD1 (5 bases). V lost 0 bases, J lost 0 bases, and 13 bases lay in between. CDR1 and CDR2 (germline): LGHNA, YSLEER. The CDR3 sequence is 17 residues long. For the CDR3, the DNA is TGCGCCAGCAGCCAAGATCTGACAGCTATGAGCACAGATACGCAGTATTTT. Amino acid sequence: CASSQDLTAMSTDTQYF.

This clonotype was counted once. A read error may be the cause here, since a much bigger clone is one base away. V gene TRBV19 combines with J gene TRBJ1-1, with D hard to call. Per the germline V gene, CDR1 is LNHDA and CDR2 is SQIVND (reference sequence). This CDR3 is built from 12 residues. The CDR3 loop reads CASSSTPFEALF. DNA of the CDR3: TGTGCCAGTAGTAGTACGCCCTTTGAAGCTCTCTTT.

The V and J genes are TRBV5-1 and TRBJ2-1, with D possibly matching TRBD2 (5 bases). Per germline, CDR1 SGHRS and CDR2 YFSETQ. The CDR3 runs to 13 residues. The V end lost 0 bases, the J end lost 6 bases, and 7 bases lay between the germline ends. CDR3 nucleotide sequence: TGCGCCAGCAGCTTGGGAGGGTCCAATGAGCAGTTCTTC. Protein product: CASSLGGSNEQFF.

This clonotype was observed at least ten times. V gene TRBV6-2 or TRBV6-3 combines with J gene TRBJ2-7, with 7 positions matching TRBD2. The CDR3 covers 13 residues. Germline assignment: CDR1 MNHEY and CDR2 SVGEGT. The V and J ends lost 6 bases and 5 bases, in that order; junction bases with no gene match: 7. The CDR3 here is CASSLRGRDEQYF. CDR3 nucleotide sequence: TGTGCCAGCAGCCTACGGGGGAGGGACGAGCAGTACTTC.

The chain carries TRBV27 and TRBJ2-1; D is undetermined. Germline-derived CDR1 and CDR2 are MNHEY and SMNVEV (reference sequence). The CDR3 has 14 amino acids. V was cut by 3 bases and J by 8 bases, with 14 bases left in between. The CDR3 DNA is TGTGCCAGCAGTTTCCGGGCAGGATCCTATGAGCAGTTCTTC. Translation gives CASSFRAGSYEQFF.

Ten or more counts support this clonotype. V gene TRBV6-2 or TRBV6-3 combines with J gene TRBJ2-3; 9 bases fit TRBD2. Germline V CDR1 and CDR2: MNHEY, SVGEGT. The CDR3 extends over 14 amino acids. Trimming cost V 4 bases and J 6 bases; bases outside gene matches: 5. The CDR3 sequence is CASSWTSAGDTQYF. Written as DNA, the CDR3 is TGTGCCAGCAGTTGGACTAGCGCCGGGGATACGCAGTATTTT.

This clonotype was seen ten or more times. The gene calls are TRBV12-3 or TRBV12-4 and TRBJ2-2; D unresolved. Trimming took 6 bases from V and 1 from J, leaving 9 bases between them. The CDR3 extends over 14 amino acids. Written as DNA, the CDR3 is TGTGCCAGCAGCCGTACAGAGAACACCGGGGAGCTGTTTTTT. Protein sequence: CASSRTENTGELFF.

This clonotype came up a few times. The V gene is TRBV27, the J gene TRBJ2-7, with D tentatively TRBD2 (5 bases). The CDR3 is made up of 13 amino acids. Between the trimmed V and J ends, which lost 8 bases and 2 bases, there was a span of 13 bases. Per germline, CDR1 MNHEY and CDR2 SMNVEV (reference sequence). CDR3 nucleotides: TGTGCCAGCGGTTCGGGGATTACCTACGAGCAGTACTTC. Translating gives CASGSGITYEQYF.

This clonotype was counted at least ten times. The chain combines TRBV20-1 with TRBJ1-1; the match to TRBD1 covers 9 bases. The CDR3 length is 17 residues. V trimming: 0 bases; J trimming: 9 bases; junction bases outside the gene matches: 17. The germline V gene has CDR1 DFQATT and CDR2 SNEGSKA (reference sequence). CDR3 in DNA: TGCAGTGCTAGAGATACTACAGGGGGCGCGTTTTTATTTCAAGCTTTCTTT. Translating gives CSARDTTGGAFLFQAFF.

The rearrangement joins TRBV6-6 to TRBJ2-5; 9 nucleotides match TRBD1. This CDR3 comprises 18 residues. Germline assignment: CDR1 MNHNY and CDR2 SVGAGI (reference sequence). V trimming: 2 bases; J trimming: 5 bases; junction bases outside the gene matches: 15. The CDR3 bases are TGTGCCAGCAGTTACCCCAGGGACAGGGCGGATCCGGGGGAGACCCAGTACTTC. It specifies CASSYPRDRADPGETQYF.

A remark on this clonotype: A read error is possible here, since a much larger clone lies one base away. Here the CDR3 omits its conserved ending phenylalanine or tryptophan, so a read error is the likely source. The V call is TRBV9, the J call TRBJ1-6, with D unresolved. There are 18 residues in the CDR3. CDR1 is SGDLS and CDR2 is YYNGEE in the germline V gene. Deletions cut 4 bases from V and 4 bases from J, with 21 bases between. CDR3 DNA: TGTGCCAGCAGCCCCCAACCCTTAGATTCCACTTATAATTCACCCCTCCACCTT. Encoded protein: CASSPQPLDSTYNSPLHL.

This clonotype was seen repeatedly, ten times or more. The rearrangement uses TRBV29-1 and TRBJ2-2; the D is unclear. Trimming removed 0 bases from V and 6 bases from J, with 14 bases in between. The CDR3 contains 15 residues. CDR1 is SQVTM and CDR2 is ANQGSEA in the germline V gene. The chain's CDR3 is CSVEDWLNGAGELFF. The CDR3 bases are TGCAGCGTTGAAGATTGGCTGAATGGGGCCGGGGAGCTGTTTTTT.

V gene TRBV7-2 combines with J gene TRBJ2-7; 9 bases match TRBD2. Trimming took 4 bases from V and 1 from J; bases not matched to a gene: 17. The CDR3 is 19 residues long. Germline values: CDR1 SGHTA, CDR2 FQGNSA. CDR3 protein: CASSSLVFASGVRSYEQYF. DNA of the CDR3: TGTGCCAGCAGCTCCCTGGTGTTTGCTAGCGGGGTCAGATCCTACGAGCAGTACTTC.

The J gene is TRBJ2-7, the V gene TRBV6-5, with 9 bases that match TRBD1. Germline CDR1 MNHEY, CDR2 SVGAGI. This CDR3 region has 12 residues. J gave up 7 bases and V 5 bases, and 3 bases lay outside the gene matches. CDR3 amino acids: CASSPGQGEQYF. The DNA for the CDR3 is TGTGCCAGCAGTCCGGGACAGGGAGAGCAGTACTTC.

This clonotype was observed at least ten times. The chain combines TRBV19 with TRBJ2-7, with D unresolved. Germline lookup yields CDR1 LNHDA and CDR2 SQIVND (reference sequence). V was clipped by 8 bases and J by 7 bases, with 12 bases between them. The CDR3 consists of 11 residues. The CDR3 DNA sequence: TGTGCCAGTGGTTGGGGTGAGGAGCAGTACTTC. It translates to CASGWGEEQYF.

This clonotype turned up a few times. This CDR3 reads CASSLVIDNEQFF. DNA for the CDR3: TGTGCCAGCAGCTTAGTGATAGACAATGAGCAGTTCTTC. The J gene is TRBJ2-1, the V gene TRBV11-2; D is uncertain. Germline CDR1 is SGHAT and CDR2 is FQNNGV. The V end lost 1 base, the J end lost 5 bases, and 6 bases lay between the germline ends. CDR3 size: 13 residues.

The chain carries TRBV14 and TRBJ2-1, with a possible D match to TRBD2 (6 bases). Between the trimmed V and J ends, which lost 4 bases and 3 bases, there was a span of 13 bases. The V gene's germline CDR1 is SGHDN and CDR2 FVKESK. The CDR3 totals 15 residues. The CDR3 loop is CASSPREWFYNEQFF. CDR3 bases: TGTGCCAGCAGCCCCCGGGAGTGGTTCTACAATGAGCAGTTCTTC.

Details on this clonotype: A single base separates this from a much larger clone, so it may be a read error. The V and J genes are TRBV9 and TRBJ1-5; 7 bases fit TRBD1. V was pared by 0 bases and J by 5 bases, with 5 bases of the junction left unmatched. The CDR3 is made up of 15 amino acids. From germline, CDR1 is SGDLS and CDR2 YYNGEE. For the CDR3, the DNA is TGTGCCAGCAGCGTAGAGGGGGCTTACTATCAGCCCCAGCATTTT. It translates to CASSVEGAYYQPQHF.

As concerns this clonotype: This could be a read error, since a much larger clone is one nucleotide away. The CDR3 does not end in the conserved phenylalanine or tryptophan, so this is likely a read error. The rearrangement uses TRBV5-1 and TRBJ2-7, with unresolved D. The CDR3 is made up of 12 amino acids. Trimming removed 4 bases from V and 2 bases from J, with 7 bases in between. The V gene's germline CDR1 is SGHRS and CDR2 YFSETQ. The CDR3 sequence: CASSIRAYEQYL. CDR3 bases: TGCGCCAGCAGCATCAGAGCCTACGAGCAGTACCTC.